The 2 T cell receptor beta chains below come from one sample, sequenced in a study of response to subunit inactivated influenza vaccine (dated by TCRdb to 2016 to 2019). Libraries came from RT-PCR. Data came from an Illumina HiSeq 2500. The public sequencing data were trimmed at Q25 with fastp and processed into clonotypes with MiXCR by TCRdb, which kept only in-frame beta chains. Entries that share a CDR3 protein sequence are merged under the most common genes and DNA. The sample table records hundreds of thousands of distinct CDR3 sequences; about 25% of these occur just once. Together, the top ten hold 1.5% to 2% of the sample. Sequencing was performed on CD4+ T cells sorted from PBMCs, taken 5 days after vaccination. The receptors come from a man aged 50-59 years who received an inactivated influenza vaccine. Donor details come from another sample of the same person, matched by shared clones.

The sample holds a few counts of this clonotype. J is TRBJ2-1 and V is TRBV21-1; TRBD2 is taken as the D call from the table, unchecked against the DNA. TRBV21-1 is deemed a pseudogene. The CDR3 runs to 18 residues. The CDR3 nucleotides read TGTGCCAGCAGCAAAAGATGGATAGCGGGAGGGCCCTACAATGAGCAGTTCTTC. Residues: CASSKRWIAGGPYNEQFF.

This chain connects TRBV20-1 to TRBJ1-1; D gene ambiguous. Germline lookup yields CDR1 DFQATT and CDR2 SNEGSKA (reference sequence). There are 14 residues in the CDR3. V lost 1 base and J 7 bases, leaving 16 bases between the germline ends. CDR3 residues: CSARAMGSKSEAFF. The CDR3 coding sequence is TGCAGTGCTAGAGCTATGGGCAGCAAAAGTGAAGCTTTCTTT.